This T cell receptor (beta chain) was found in a study of shared clonotypes between healthy human individuals. About the study: There were three CD4 naive, three CD4 memory, two CD8 naive and one CD8 memory plates per donor.

Naive-designated CD8 cells lacked CD45RO, were positively enriched for CCR7, and omitted terminally differentiated effector memory CD45RA+ cells. With respect to this clone: Antigen specificity is unknown.

The CDR3 loop spans 15 amino acids. The V gene's germline CDR1 is SEHNR and CDR2 FQNEAQ (reference sequence). V shed 7 bases and J 5 bases; nucleotides not matched to a gene: 11. Overall study results and limits: Generation probabilities were higher for clonotypes shared across all four sorted-subset donors than for unshared ones. On the whole, naive subsets had larger estimated richness than memory subsets had.

As handled by the study authors: Filtering differed because ImmunoSEQ produced junction-only sequences that carried no quality scores. The repertoire was sequenced with immunoSEQ multiplex PCR; TCRdb's copy has only in-frame clones and lacks some. V, J and clone size derive from that table, while D and trimming were established from the DNA sequence. The repertoire holds millions of clones, with approximately 94% as singletons. The material sequenced was naive CD8+ T cells sorted from blood. This TCR was recovered from a man between 18 and 29 years old in good health. The chain recombines TRBV7-9 with TRBJ2-7; TRBD1 matches at 10 bases. CDR3 sequence reads: CASIPGGTGVNEQYF. The CDR3 bases are TGTGCCAGCATCCCGGGTGGGACAGGGGTCAACGAGCAGTACTTC.